This T cell receptor (beta chain) was identified during a study of blood T cell repertoires in COVID-19. About the study: COVID-19 samples, acute and convalescent, were from the United States, Italy and Spain.

CDR3 length equals 13 residues. V gave up 3 bases and J gave up 0 bases, with 6 bases separating them. Per the germline V gene, CDR1 is LGHDT and CDR2 is YNNKEL (reference sequence). Only in-frame clones appear in the TCRdb table, and some are missing; sequencing was by immunoSEQ multiplex PCR. The sample has about 120,000 clones, about 84% seen once. The rearrangement joins TRBV3-1 (or the pseudogene TRBV3-2) to TRBJ2-7; unclear D gene. This receptor was obtained from a man in his 60s with acute or convalescent COVID-19. The sequencing sample was made of peripheral blood. CDR3 region: CASSHSLSYEQYF. The CDR3 DNA follows: TGTGCCAGCAGCCATTCACTCTCCTACGAGCAGTACTTC.